Below are 10 T cell receptor beta chains sequenced from a single sample in a study of cytomegalovirus exposure and HLA in healthy donors. The PCR ran on 60 Vbeta and 13 Jbeta primers. Assay: immunoSEQ multiplex PCR; the TCRdb copy retains only in-frame clones and omits some. The sample holds approximately 200,000 clones, around three quarters seen once. The sequenced sample consisted of PBMCs. The receptor source for this set is a man aged 30-40 years in good health and CMV-seronegative.

The chain recombines TRBV21-1 with TRBJ2-1; the table's D gene call, TRBD1, was not cross checked with the DNA. TRBV21-1 is recorded as a pseudogene. The CDR3 runs to 14 residues. The DNA for the CDR3 is TGTGCCAGCAGCAAGGGGGACAACTACAATGAGCAGTTCTTC. Its translation is CASSKGDNYNEQFF.

The rearrangement uses TRBV7-9 and TRBJ1-1; D not certain. The CDR3 length is 14 residues. Germline values: CDR1 SEHNR, CDR2 FQNEAQ (reference sequence). The germline V and J ends were trimmed by 5 bases and 6 bases, with 16 bases remaining between them. CDR3: CASSPSGGRSEAFF. Here the CDR3 DNA reads TGTGCCAGCAGCCCCTCGGGAGGGCGTTCTGAAGCTTTCTTT. Complete variable domain (other parts from reference TRBV7-9 and TRBJ1-1): DTGVSQNPRHKITKRGQNVTFRCDPISEHNRLYWYRQTLGQGPEFLTYFQNEAQLEKSRLLSDRFSAERPKGSFSTLEIQRTEQGDSAMYLCASSPSGGRSEAFFGQGTRLTVV.

The chain has TRBV6-1 and TRBJ2-7; 12 bases are a match to TRBD1. The CDR3 has 15 residues. CDR1 and CDR2 (germline): MNHNS, SASEGT. V was pared by 8 bases and J by 6 bases, with 11 bases of the junction left unmatched. The CDR3 DNA reads as TGTGCCAGCTACGACCCGGGACAGGGGGCTCGCGAGCAGTACTTC. Protein: CASYDPGQGAREQYF.

V is TRBV19 and J is TRBJ1-1; TRBD1 aligns across 7 bases. The CDR3 consists of 14 residues. The junction had 9 bases not matched to a gene; V was cut back by 6 bases and J by 5 bases. CDR1 and CDR2 (germline): LNHDA, SQIVND (reference sequence). DNA for the CDR3: TGTGCCAGTAGCCGACAGGGAGAATTTACTGAAGCTTTCTTT. Amino acid sequence: CASSRQGEFTEAFF.

The chain employs TRBV27 and TRBJ1-2; tentative D call: TRBD1 (6 bases). Between the trimmed V and J ends, which lost 6 bases and 4 bases, there was a span of 24 bases. Germline assignment: CDR1 MNHEY and CDR2 SMNVEV (reference sequence). The CDR3 contains 17 residues. The CDR3 reads CASRRAGEVDFSYGYTF. CDR3 bases: TGTGCCAGCAGAAGGGCAGGGGAAGTTGATTTTAGCTATGGCTACACCTTC.

This clone turned up a few times. The rearrangement joins TRBV18 to TRBJ1-3; tentatively, D is TRBD1 (5 bases). The CDR3 runs to 15 residues. Trimming took off 3 bases at V and 6 bases at J, with 15 bases between the two ends. Looked up from germline, CDR1 is KGHSH and CDR2 is LQKENI. The CDR3 loop reads CASSPLTADLNTIYF. The DNA for the CDR3 is TGTGCCAGCTCACCGTTGACAGCAGATCTAAACACCATATATTTT.

This chain links TRBV2 with TRBJ2-6, with 10 bases lining up with TRBD1. The trim removed 7 bases at V and 2 bases at J, leaving 5 bases unmatched. CDR1 and CDR2 from the germline V gene are SNHLY and FYNNEI. The CDR3 is 16 residues long. The CDR3 sequence: CASTGTGAPGANVLTF. DNA of the CDR3: TGTGCCAGCACAGGGACAGGGGCCCCTGGGGCCAACGTCCTGACTTTC.

The V call is TRBV27, the J call TRBJ2-7; maybe TRBD1 (6 bases). V lost 1 base to trimming and J lost 2 bases, with 12 bases between them. The germline V gene has CDR1 MNHEY and CDR2 SMNVEV (reference sequence). This CDR3 has 15 amino acids. This CDR3 is CASSLLAGDTYEQYF. Written as DNA, the CDR3 is TGTGCCAGCAGTTTATTGGCAGGGGATACCTACGAGCAGTACTTC.

The rearrangement joins TRBV13 to TRBJ2-3; D ambiguous. The CDR3 has 17 residues. Germline loops: CDR1 PRHDT, CDR2 FYEKMQ (reference sequence). With 5 bases removed from V and 2 bases from J, the gap between germline ends came to 20 bases. The CDR3, as DNA: TGTGCCAGCAGCCTCCAACTCCTTAGCTTCATCACAGATACGCAGTATTTT. This gives the protein CASSLQLLSFITDTQYF.

J is TRBJ2-1 and V is TRBV6-6; 7 bases match TRBD2. The V gene's germline CDR1 is MNHNY and CDR2 SVGAGI (reference sequence). V lost 6 bases and J lost 4; bases outside the gene matches: 12. The CDR3 length is 16 residues. CDR3 in DNA: TGTGCCAGCAGACCAAGATTCGGGACTATTTACAATGAGCAGTTCTTC. As protein: CASRPRFGTIYNEQFF.